The next 13 T cell receptor beta chains were all read from a single sample in a study of T cells in Graves' hyperthyroidism and ophthalmopathy (dated by TCRdb to between 2018 and 2020). Preparation of the library involved multiplex PCR. Sequenced on an Illumina HiSeq 2000. The TCR beta CDR3 regions were amplified from RNA transcripts. The first round of RT-PCR for the TCR CDR3 was performed with the HTBI primer set and the Qiagen OneStep RT-PCR kit. TCRdb reworked the public reads: Q25 trimming with fastp, MiXCR clone assembly, productive beta chains retained. Rows merge per CDR3 protein into single entries with the most common DNA and genes. The sample table contains around 400,000 distinct CDR3 sequences; only one count was recorded for less than 20% of them. Jointly, the top ten make up roughly 26% of the sample. The sample taken for sequencing was blood. The receptors were gathered from a woman aged 18-35 years with Graves' hyperthyroidism that later progressed to Graves' ophthalmopathy.

The gene calls are TRBV28 and TRBJ2-7; 7 bases map to TRBD2. CDR1 and CDR2 (germline): MDHEN, SYDVKM. The CDR3 length is 13 residues. V shed 5 bases, J shed 6 bases, and the junction held 7 bases outside the gene matches. The CDR3 protein is CASSGGLVVEQYF. Written as DNA, the CDR3 is TGTGCCAGCAGTGGTGGACTAGTCGTCGAGCAGTACTTC.

This clonotype was picked up many times. The chain carries TRBV20-1 and TRBJ2-1; 10 bases are shared with TRBD2. The ends lost 6 bases at V and 6 bases at J; junction bases unmatched: 8. From germline, CDR1 is DFQATT and CDR2 SNEGSKA (reference sequence). There are 14 residues in the CDR3. The CDR3: CSARGLAEANEQFF. For the CDR3, the DNA is TGCAGTGCCCGCGGACTAGCGGAGGCCAATGAGCAGTTCTTC.

This clonotype was detected ten times or more. The V call is TRBV27, the J call TRBJ2-7, with no clear D. V was clipped by 3 bases and J by 7 bases, with 10 bases between them. This CDR3 has 12 amino acids. Germline CDR1 reads MNHEY; CDR2 reads SMNVEV (reference sequence). CDR3 residues: CASSFPFGEQYF. CDR3 in DNA: TGTGCCAGCAGTTTCCCCTTCGGTGAGCAGTACTTC.

This clonotype was seen more than once but under ten times. The V and J genes are TRBV29-1 and TRBJ1-2; TRBD1 aligns across 9 bases. Germline V gives CDR1 SQVTM, CDR2 ANQGSEA. This CDR3 region has 15 residues. V shed 1 base, J shed 4 bases, and the junction held 7 bases outside the gene matches. CDR3 DNA sequence: TGCAGCGTTGAAGTAAGGGACAGGGAGGTCTATGGCTACACCTTC. Amino acids: CSVEVRDREVYGYTF.

Worth noting for this clonotype: A junction end diverges from the germline sequence, so it may reflect a read error. The gene calls are TRBV6-1 and TRBJ1-5; D not certain. The CDR3 runs 14 residues. Germline assignment: CDR1 MNHNS and CDR2 SASEGT. The CDR3 here is CASSEWETNQPQRF. CDR3 bases: TGTGCCAGCAGTGAATGGGAAACCAATCAGCCCCAGCGTTTT.

The chain combines TRBV27 with TRBJ1-3; 9 bases map to TRBD1. The CDR3 covers 15 residues. The V segment lost 0 bases and the J segment 8 bases; nucleotides outside the gene matches: 5. CDR1 and CDR2 (germline): MNHEY, SMNVEV (reference sequence). The CDR3 bases are TGTGCCAGCAGTTTATCGACAGGGGGGCGGGACACCATATATTTT. Its translation is CASSLSTGGRDTIYF.

There are many counts of this clonotype. This chain links TRBV7-2 with TRBJ2-7; TRBD1 matches 7 bases. The V gene's germline CDR1 is SGHTA and CDR2 FQGNSA. With V trimmed by 0 bases and J by 2 bases, 4 bases remained unmatched. The CDR3 is made up of 15 amino acids. The CDR3: CASSLAWTGTYEQYF. The CDR3 coding sequence is TGTGCCAGCAGCTTAGCCTGGACAGGCACCTACGAGCAGTACTTC.

This chain joins TRBV28 and TRBJ2-3; unclear D gene. This CDR3 region has 16 residues. Germline assignment: CDR1 MDHEN and CDR2 SYDVKM. V was cut by 6 bases and J by 3 bases, with 19 bases left in between. The CDR3 DNA reads as TGTGCCAGCAGAACAAATTACCCAGTAGGAACAGATACGCAGTATTTT. This encodes CASRTNYPVGTDTQYF.

The chain carries TRBV5-4 and TRBJ2-5; D perhaps matches TRBD1 (5 bases). Germline lookup yields CDR1 SGHNT and CDR2 YYREEE (reference sequence). This CDR3 is built from 14 residues. V was clipped by 4 bases and J by 2 bases, with 12 bases between them. CDR3 sequence reads: CASSLRVDQETQYF. The CDR3 DNA reads as TGTGCCAGCAGCCTCAGGGTAGATCAAGAGACCCAGTACTTC.

This clonotype has just a few counts. V gene TRBV10-1 combines with J gene TRBJ2-1; 8 bases are a match to TRBD2. J gave up 8 bases and V 6 bases, and 9 bases lay outside the gene matches. The CDR3 is made up of 14 amino acids. In germline, CDR1 is WNHNN, CDR2 SYGVQD (reference sequence). The CDR3 reads CASSESGGRDEQFF. The CDR3 DNA sequence: TGCGCCAGCAGCGAATCGGGAGGGCGGGATGAGCAGTTCTTC.

The gene calls are TRBV7-2 and TRBJ2-7; no clear D. The CDR3 covers 14 residues. The germline gives CDR1 SGHTA, CDR2 FQGNSA. The V and J ends lost 4 bases and 0 bases respectively, with 10 bases between them. This CDR3 is CASSSARSSYEQYF. The CDR3 coding sequence is TGTGCCAGCAGCTCAGCCCGGTCCTCCTACGAGCAGTACTTC.

The rearrangement links TRBV19 to TRBJ2-1; D call uncertain. Germline CDR1 LNHDA, CDR2 SQIVND (reference sequence). The CDR3 is made up of 15 amino acids. V was clipped by 6 bases and J by 0 bases, with 12 bases between them. CDR3 bases: TGTGCCAGTAGACCGCCGCACCGCTCCTACAATGAGCAGTTCTTC. Amino acid sequence: CASRPPHRSYNEQFF.

This clonotype appeared many times. The genes are TRBV28 and TRBJ2-5; 8 nucleotides agree with TRBD2. Germline V gene sequence: CDR1 MDHEN, CDR2 SYDVKM. The J segment lost 5 bases and the V segment lost 5 bases, leaving 13 bases of the junction unmatched. The CDR3 totals 16 residues. In DNA, the CDR3 is TGTGCCAGCAGTCGACTACTAACTAGCGGCCGGGAGACCCAGTACTTC. It yields the protein CASSRLLTSGRETQYF.